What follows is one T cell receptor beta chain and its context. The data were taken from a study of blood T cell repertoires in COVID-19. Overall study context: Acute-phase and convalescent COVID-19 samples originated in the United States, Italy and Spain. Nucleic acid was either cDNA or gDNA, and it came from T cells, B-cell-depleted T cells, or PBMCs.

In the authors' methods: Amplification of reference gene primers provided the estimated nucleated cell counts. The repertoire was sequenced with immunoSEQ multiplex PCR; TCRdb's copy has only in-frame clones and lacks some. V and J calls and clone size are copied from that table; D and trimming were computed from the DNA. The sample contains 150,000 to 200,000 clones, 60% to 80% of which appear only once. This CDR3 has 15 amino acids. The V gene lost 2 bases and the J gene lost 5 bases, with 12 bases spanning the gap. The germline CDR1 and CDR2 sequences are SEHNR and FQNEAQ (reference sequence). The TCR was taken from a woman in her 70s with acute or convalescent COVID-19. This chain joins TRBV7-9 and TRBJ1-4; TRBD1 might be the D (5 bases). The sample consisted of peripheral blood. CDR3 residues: CASSLRDGGNEKLFF. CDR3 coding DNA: TGTGCCAGCAGCTTAAGGGACGGGGGAAATGAAAAACTGTTTTTT.